This TCR beta chain is drawn from a study of CD8 T cells in ankylosing spondylitis. Findings and limits, study-wide: In ankylosing spondylitis blood, a motif of seven or eight highly homologous TCR beta variants appeared characteristic. There were earlier reports of some motif variants in reactive arthritis synovial fluid and blood. In peripheral blood, disease-linked CD8+ clones occurred at relatively low frequencies. From matched ankylosing spondylitis synovial fluid, disease-linked clones were reportedly recovered at significantly enriched levels.

The CDR3 runs to 14 residues. Germline CDR1 and CDR2: PRHDT and FYEKMQ (reference sequence). The V end lost 5 bases, the J end lost 5 bases, and 16 bases lay between the germline ends. TCRdb reprocessed the 5' RACE reads via MiXCR and lists one record per CDR3 protein. The sample includes over 400,000 distinct CDR3 sequences, roughly 25% of them seen just once. A few counts support this clonotype. Antigen unknown. Sequenced sample: blood, either unsorted or a sorted T cell fraction (not recorded which). The receptor was derived from a male donor with ankylosing spondylitis. The chain joins TRBV13 to TRBJ2-7; D unresolved. The CDR3 loop reads CASSPSSVAHEQYF. The CDR3 DNA sequence: TGTGCCAGCAGCCCCTCGTCCGTTGCCCACGAGCAGTACTTC.